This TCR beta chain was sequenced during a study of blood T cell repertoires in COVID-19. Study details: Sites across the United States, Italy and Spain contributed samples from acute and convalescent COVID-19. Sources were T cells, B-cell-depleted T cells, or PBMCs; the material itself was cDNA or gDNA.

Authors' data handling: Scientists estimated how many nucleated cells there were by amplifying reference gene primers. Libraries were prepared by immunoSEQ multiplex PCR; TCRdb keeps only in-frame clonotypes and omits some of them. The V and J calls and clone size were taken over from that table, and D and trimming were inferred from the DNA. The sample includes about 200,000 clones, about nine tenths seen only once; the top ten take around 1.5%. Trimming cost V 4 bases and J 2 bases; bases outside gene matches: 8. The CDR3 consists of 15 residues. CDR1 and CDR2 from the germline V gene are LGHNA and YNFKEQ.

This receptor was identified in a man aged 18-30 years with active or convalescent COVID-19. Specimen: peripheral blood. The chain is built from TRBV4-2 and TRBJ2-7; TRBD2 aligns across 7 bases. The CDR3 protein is CASSPGDYRAYEQYF. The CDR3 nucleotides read TGTGCCAGCAGCCCGGGGGACTACCGAGCCTACGAGCAGTACTTC.